Sequencing of this TCR beta chain was carried out in a study of T cell clonotyping in hematopoietic cell transplantation. Generated by immunoSEQ multiplex PCR, the TCRdb table keeps only in-frame clones and is missing some. The sample records about 14,000 clones, 94% being singletons. As to this clone: Its target is not known.

CDR3 length: 11 residues. V was shortened by 7 bases and J by 4 bases, with 10 bases between the two germline ends. The germline V gene encodes CDR1 DFQATT and CDR2 SNEGSKA (reference sequence). Notes on the study in general: After transplant, recipient diversity fell while pathologically expanded clonotypes grew through day 180. CD4 and CD8 repertoire contributions could not be separated without sorting.

The chain couples TRBV20-1 to TRBJ2-5, with no clear D. This specimen was PBMCs, taken 30 days after allogeneic stem cell transplant. This TCR came from a male patient between 60 and 69 years old who had an allogeneic stem cell transplant from an unrelated donor, so the T cells may come from the graft donor. Some clones in this sample may be carry-over from other donors' samples. The CDR3 coding sequence is TGCAGTGTCGAAGGTGGAGAGACCCAGTACTTC. Translated: CSVEGGETQYF.